This T cell receptor (beta chain) was retrieved from a study of cytomegalovirus exposure and HLA in healthy donors. CDR1 is SGHRS and CDR2 is YFSETQ in the germline V gene. The CDR3 runs 14 residues. The V end lost 4 bases, the J end lost 7 bases, and 15 bases lay between the germline ends. General study results and limits: Prior analysis indicated that the majority of TCR beta V segments exhibited productivity approximately 87% or approximately 30% of the time. The later analysis indicated that the majority of CMV-associated TCR beta chains appeared HLA-restricted. Several V segments, TRBV6-2 and TRBV6-3 among them, could not be told apart and were dropped.

As regards this clone: Antigen specificity is unknown. Other DNA sequences in this sample translate to the same CDR3.

PCR involved 60 Vbeta and 13 Jbeta primers. Clones were sequenced by immunoSEQ multiplex PCR, and TCRdb holds only the in-frame ones, with some missing. The sample records around 140,000 clones, 82% being singletons. The source is a man between 18 and 35 years old in good health and CMV-seropositive. V is TRBV5-1 and J is TRBJ2-1; tentative D call: TRBD2 (5 bases). Sample: PBMCs. CDR3 sequence (DNA): TGCGCCAGCAGCGTGAGGGCATTTGATAATGAGCAGTTCTTC. Its translation: CASSVRAFDNEQFF.